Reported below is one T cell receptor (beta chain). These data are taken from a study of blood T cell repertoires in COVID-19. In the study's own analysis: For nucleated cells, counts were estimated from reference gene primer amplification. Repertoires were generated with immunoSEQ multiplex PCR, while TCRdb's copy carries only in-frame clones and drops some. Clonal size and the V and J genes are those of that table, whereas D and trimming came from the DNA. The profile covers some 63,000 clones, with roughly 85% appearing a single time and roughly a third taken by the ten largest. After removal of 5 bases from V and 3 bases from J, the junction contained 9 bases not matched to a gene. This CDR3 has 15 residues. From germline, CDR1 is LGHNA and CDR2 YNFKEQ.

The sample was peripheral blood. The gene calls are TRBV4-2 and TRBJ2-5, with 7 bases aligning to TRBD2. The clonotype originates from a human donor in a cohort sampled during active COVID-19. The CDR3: CASSARYAGEETQYF. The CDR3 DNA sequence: TGTGCCAGCAGCGCCCGGTATGCGGGAGAAGAGACCCAGTACTTC.